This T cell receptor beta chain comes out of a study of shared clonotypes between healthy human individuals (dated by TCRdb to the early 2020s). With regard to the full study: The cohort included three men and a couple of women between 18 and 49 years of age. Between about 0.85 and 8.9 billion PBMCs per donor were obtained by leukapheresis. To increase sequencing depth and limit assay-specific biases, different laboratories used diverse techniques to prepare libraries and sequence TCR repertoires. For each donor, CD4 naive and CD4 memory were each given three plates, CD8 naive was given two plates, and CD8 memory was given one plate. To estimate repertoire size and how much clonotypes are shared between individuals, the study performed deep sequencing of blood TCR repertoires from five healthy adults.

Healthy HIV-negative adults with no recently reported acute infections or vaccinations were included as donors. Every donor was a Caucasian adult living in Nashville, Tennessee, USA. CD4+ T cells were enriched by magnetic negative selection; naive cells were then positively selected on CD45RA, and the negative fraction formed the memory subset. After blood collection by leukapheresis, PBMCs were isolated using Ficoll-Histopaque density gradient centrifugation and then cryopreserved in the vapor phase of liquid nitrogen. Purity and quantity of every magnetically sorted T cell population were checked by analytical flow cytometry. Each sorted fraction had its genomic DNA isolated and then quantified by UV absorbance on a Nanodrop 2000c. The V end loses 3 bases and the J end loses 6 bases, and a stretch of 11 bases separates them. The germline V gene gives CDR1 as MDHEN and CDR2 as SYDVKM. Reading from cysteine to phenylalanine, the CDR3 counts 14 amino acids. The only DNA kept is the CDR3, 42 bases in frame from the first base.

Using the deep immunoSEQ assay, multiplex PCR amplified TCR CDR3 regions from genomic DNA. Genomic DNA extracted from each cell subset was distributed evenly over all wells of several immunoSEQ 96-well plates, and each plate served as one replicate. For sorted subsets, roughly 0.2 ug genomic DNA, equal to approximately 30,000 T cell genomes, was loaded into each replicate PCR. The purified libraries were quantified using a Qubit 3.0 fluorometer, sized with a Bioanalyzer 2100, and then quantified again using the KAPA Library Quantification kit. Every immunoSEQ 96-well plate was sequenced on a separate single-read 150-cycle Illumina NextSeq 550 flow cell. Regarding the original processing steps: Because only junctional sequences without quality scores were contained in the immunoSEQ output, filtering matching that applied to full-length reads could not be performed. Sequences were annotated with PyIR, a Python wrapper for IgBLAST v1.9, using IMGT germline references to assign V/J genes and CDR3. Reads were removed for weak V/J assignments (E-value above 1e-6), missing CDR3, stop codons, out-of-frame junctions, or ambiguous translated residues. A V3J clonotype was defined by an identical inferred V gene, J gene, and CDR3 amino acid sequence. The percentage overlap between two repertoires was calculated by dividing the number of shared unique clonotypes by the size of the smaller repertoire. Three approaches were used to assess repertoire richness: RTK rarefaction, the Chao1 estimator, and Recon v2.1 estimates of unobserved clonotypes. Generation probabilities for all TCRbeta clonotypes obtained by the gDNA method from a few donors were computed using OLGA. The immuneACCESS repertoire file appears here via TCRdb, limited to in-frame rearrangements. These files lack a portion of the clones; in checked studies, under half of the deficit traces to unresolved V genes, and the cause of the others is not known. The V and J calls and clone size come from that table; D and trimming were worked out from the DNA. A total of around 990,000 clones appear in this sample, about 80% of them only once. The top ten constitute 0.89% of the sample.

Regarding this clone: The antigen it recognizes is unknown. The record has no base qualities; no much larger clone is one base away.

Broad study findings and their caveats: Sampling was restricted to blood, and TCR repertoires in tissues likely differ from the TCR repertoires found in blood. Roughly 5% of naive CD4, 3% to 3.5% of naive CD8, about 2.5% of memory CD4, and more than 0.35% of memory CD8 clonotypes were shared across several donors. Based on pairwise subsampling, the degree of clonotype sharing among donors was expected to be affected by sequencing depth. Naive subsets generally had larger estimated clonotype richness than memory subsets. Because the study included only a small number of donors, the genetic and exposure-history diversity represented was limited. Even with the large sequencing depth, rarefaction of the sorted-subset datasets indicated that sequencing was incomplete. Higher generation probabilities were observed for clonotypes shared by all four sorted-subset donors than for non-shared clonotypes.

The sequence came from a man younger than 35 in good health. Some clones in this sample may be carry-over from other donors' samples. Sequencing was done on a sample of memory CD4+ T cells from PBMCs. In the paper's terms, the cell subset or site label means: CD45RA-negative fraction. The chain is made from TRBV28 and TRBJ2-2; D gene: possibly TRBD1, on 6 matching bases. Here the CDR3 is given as CASSFWGQAGELFF. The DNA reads TGTGCCAGCAGTTTTTGGGGGCAAGCCGGGGAGCTGTTTTTT.